This T cell receptor (beta chain) was sequenced during a study of human T cells and chemical hapten exposure. At the level of the study: The scalp of each patient received a weekly diphenylcyclopropenone dose for the full roughly 24-week study.

For the library, individual cDNA molecules each received unique molecular identifiers. TCRdb itself ran the RACE reads through MiXCR, one entry per CDR3 protein. The sample contains under 70,000 distinct CDR3 sequences, about 11% of which appear only once. Time point: pre-sensitization, week 0. Treatment defined: therapeutic diphenylcyclopropenone sensitization with weekly scalp DPC. This clonotype has ten or more counts. As yet, its antigen is unknown. Trimming stripped 0 bases from V and 8 bases from J, with 20 bases between. The V gene's germline CDR1 is LGHDT and CDR2 YNNKEL (reference sequence). The CDR3 runs 17 residues. General study points: Among expanded TCRs, significantly more large CDR3 similarity clusters formed than among controls. Expanded TCR counts at PT1 went up together with patch test score, a positive correlation.

This chain joins TRBV3-1 and TRBJ2-1; D may correspond to TRBD1 or TRBD2 (6 bases each). This clonotype was obtained from a woman aged 40 to 55 with alopecia areata. Some clones in this sample may be carry-over from other donors' samples. Material: whole blood, obtained in connection with sensitization to the hapten diphenylcyclopropenone (DPC). CDR3 residues: CASSQDPSGTGGHEQFF. CDR3 nucleotide sequence: TGTGCCAGCAGCCAAGATCCTTCGGGGACCGGGGGCCATGAGCAGTTCTTC.